These 6 T cell receptor beta chains were sequenced from one sample in a study of blood T cell repertoires in COVID-19. Only in-frame clones appear in the TCRdb table, and some are missing; sequencing was by immunoSEQ multiplex PCR. The sample has 200,000 to 250,000 clones, more than 70% seen once. Sequencing was performed on peripheral blood. These receptors were taken from a human donor in a cohort sampled during active COVID-19.

A few counts support this clone. The J gene is TRBJ2-6, the V gene TRBV4-1; TRBD1 matches at 9 bases. J lost 0 bases, V lost 2 bases, and 5 bases had no gene match. CDR1 and CDR2 (germline): MGHRA, YSYEKL. The CDR3 loop spans 18 amino acids. CDR3 nucleotide sequence: TGCGCCAGCAGCCAAACCGGGACAGGGAACTCTGGGGCCAACGTCCTGACTTTC. It is translated as CASSQTGTGNSGANVLTF.

This chain connects TRBV5-1 to TRBJ1-2; perhaps TRBD1 as D (5 bases). Trimming stripped 7 bases from V and 6 bases from J, with 19 bases between. Germline V gene data show CDR1 as SGHRS and CDR2 as YFSETQ. The CDR3 sequence is 14 residues long. The CDR3 loop reads CASAPSQGKDGYTF. The DNA of the CDR3 is TGCGCCAGCGCCCCTTCTCAGGGTAAGGATGGCTACACCTTC. Using reference TRBV5-1 and TRBJ1-2 for the parts outside the CDR3, the full variable domain is KAGVTQTPRYLIKTRGQQVTLSCSPISGHRSVSWYQQTPGQGLQFLFEYFSETQRNKGNFPGRFSGRQFSNSRSEMNVSTLELGDSALYLCASAPSQGKDGYTFGSGTRLTVV.

This clone has ten or more counts. The J gene is TRBJ1-2, the V gene TRBV21-1; TRBD1 is the table's D call, not checked against the DNA. TRBV21-1 is described as a pseudogene. This CDR3 has 17 amino acids. CDR3 loop: CASSPRVLSRGAYGYTF. The CDR3 nucleotides read TGTGCCAGCAGCCCCCGGGTATTGTCCAGGGGGGCCTATGGCTACACCTTC.

The chain joins TRBV6-2 or TRBV6-3 to TRBJ2-1, with 8 bases fitting TRBD2. The germline V gene encodes CDR1 MNHEY and CDR2 SVGEGT. J lost 6 bases, V lost 5 bases, and 12 bases had no gene match. The CDR3 runs 16 residues. CDR3 DNA sequence: TGTGCCAGCAGTCTCCGGGAGGGGGTGAGTATCAATGAGCAGTTCTTC. Its translation is CASSLREGVSINEQFF.

CDR3 amino acids: CASSQGGAQTYGYTF. CDR3 DNA: TGTGCCAGCAGCCAGGGGGGGGCGCAAACCTATGGCTACACCTTC. This chain connects TRBV3-1 (or the pseudogene TRBV3-2) to TRBJ1-2; TRBD1 is a possible D gene (6 bases). Germline assignment: CDR1 LGHDT and CDR2 YNNKEL (reference sequence). The V gene lost 3 bases and the J gene lost 4 bases, with 15 bases spanning the gap. The CDR3 contains 15 residues.

The chain combines TRBV20-1 with TRBJ2-5; D is undetermined. The V gene lost 3 bases and the J gene lost 0 bases, with 8 bases spanning the gap. The CDR3 runs to 13 residues. In germline, CDR1 is DFQATT, CDR2 SNEGSKA (reference sequence). The CDR3 protein is CSASSDYQETQYF. The CDR3 DNA sequence: TGCAGTGCTAGTTCTGACTACCAAGAGACCCAGTACTTC.